Included here is one T cell receptor beta chain sequence, with context. Its antigen is undetermined. TCRdb's table, derived via immunoSEQ multiplex PCR, lists solely in-frame clones and lacks some. The data show under 150,000 clones, 85% to 90% seen once. Stated time point: week 11, during vaccination. Topical imiquimod was applied with each vaccine dose, which held 300 ug of mutant IDH1 20-mer peptide. V was pared by 1 base and J by 3 bases, with 1 base of the junction left unmatched. CDR1 is SGHNT, CDR2 YYREEE, per germline (reference sequence). CDR3 length: 15 amino acids. The data derive from a study of a mutant IDH1 vaccine in newly diagnosed glioma.

The chain recombines TRBV5-4 with TRBJ2-2; 9 nucleotides align to TRBD1. This clonotype was sampled from a woman aged 50 to 60 with glioma. The sequencing used PBMCs, collected from a glioma patient whose treatment included an IDH1 peptide vaccine. The CDR3 coding sequence is TGTGCCAGCAGCTTGAGGACAGGGGACACCGGGGAGCTGTTTTTT. Protein: CASSLRTGDTGELFF.